This entry lists 29 T cell receptor beta chains sequenced from one sample in a study of blood T cell repertoires in COVID-19. The data were produced by immunoSEQ multiplex PCR, yet TCRdb's version contains in-frame clones alone and is incomplete. The sample contains around 700,000 clones, 75% to 90% of which appear only once. What was sequenced was peripheral blood. These receptors originate from a woman in her late teens or twenties with acute or convalescent COVID-19.

The chain employs TRBV6-5 and TRBJ1-1, with 11 bases fitting TRBD1. V lost 7 bases and J lost 0; bases outside the gene matches: 4. Germline V lookup: CDR1 MNHEY, CDR2 SVGAGI. This CDR3 has 15 residues. CDR3 coding DNA: TGTGCCAGCATCCGGACAGGGGGCTTGAACACTGAAGCTTTCTTT. It yields the protein CASIRTGGLNTEAFF.

Points on this clone: The same CDR3 can be traced to other DNA sequences in this sample. V usage is TRBV12-3 or TRBV12-4 and J usage is TRBJ1-2; D is ambiguous. The CDR3 is made up of 12 amino acids. Trimming left V 2 bases short and J 8 bases short, with 9 bases between. The CDR3 protein is CASSLTGNGYTF. In nucleotides, the CDR3 is TGTGCCAGCAGTTTAACGGGTAACGGCTACACCTTC.

The rearrangement links TRBV19 to TRBJ1-3; the D gene is possibly TRBD1 (6 bases). Trimming removed 7 bases from V and 0 bases from J, with 10 bases in between. The CDR3 length is 14 residues. Germline CDR1 LNHDA, CDR2 SQIVND (reference sequence). CDR3 in DNA: TGTGCCAGTACGACAGGAGACTCTGGAAACACCATATATTTT. Translation gives CASTTGDSGNTIYF.

The rearrangement links TRBV24-1 to TRBJ2-1; 11 bases are a match to TRBD2. Germline values: CDR1 KGHDR, CDR2 SFDVKD. This CDR3 has 16 amino acids. Trimming removed 0 bases from V and 9 bases from J; junction bases left unmatched: 6. In nucleotides, the CDR3 is TGTGCCACCAGTGATTTGCGAGATAGCGGGGGGGCTGAGCAGTTCTTC. Amino acids: CATSDLRDSGGAEQFF.

The chain carries TRBV6-5 and TRBJ1-3; 7 bases line up with TRBD1. CDR1 is MNHEY and CDR2 is SVGAGI in the germline V gene. V trimming: 7 bases; J trimming: 5 bases; junction bases outside the gene matches: 11. The CDR3 totals 15 residues. The CDR3 DNA reads as TGTGCCAGCAATCCCCGACAGGGCAAAAGAAACACCATATATTTT. This translates into CASNPRQGKRNTIYF.

V gene TRBV5-5 combines with J gene TRBJ2-4, with D perhaps TRBD1 (7 bases). Germline loops: CDR1 SGHKS, CDR2 YYEKEE (reference sequence). This CDR3 has 14 amino acids. Trimming left V 0 bases short and J 8 bases short, with 12 bases between. CDR3 in amino acids: CASSLEGAGYIQYF. DNA for the CDR3: TGTGCCAGCAGCTTGGAGGGGGCGGGGTACATTCAGTACTTC.

The chain couples TRBV5-1 to TRBJ1-1; D may be TRBD1 (5 bases). V gave up 4 bases and J gave up 5 bases, with 18 bases separating them. Germline V gene sequence: CDR1 SGHRS, CDR2 YFSETQ. The CDR3 contains 15 residues. CDR3 DNA sequence: TGCGCCAGCAGCACCCCCATCGCGGGGGGGACTGAAGCTTTCTTT. This sequence encodes CASSTPIAGGTEAFF.

The rearrangement links TRBV13 to TRBJ1-4, with 7 positions matching TRBD1. V trimming: 5 bases; J trimming: 8 bases; junction bases outside the gene matches: 8. The length of the CDR3 is 14 residues. Per the germline V gene, CDR1 is PRHDT and CDR2 is FYEKMQ (reference sequence). The DNA for the CDR3 is TGTGCCAGCAGCAGAGACAGGGCGGGGGAAAAACTGTTTTTT. This translates into CASSRDRAGEKLFF.

The chain links TRBV27 to TRBJ2-1; 10 bases are a match to TRBD1. The V gene end was trimmed by 7 bases and the J gene end by 3 bases; junction bases not matched to a gene: 6. The CDR3 sequence is 15 residues long. Germline V gene lookup returns CDR1 MNHEY and CDR2 SMNVEV (reference sequence). The CDR3 coding sequence is TGTGCCAGCAAATCGGGGACAGGGGACTACAATGAGCAGTTCTTC. It specifies CASKSGTGDYNEQFF.

This chain uses TRBV10-3 with TRBJ2-7, with no clear D. CDR1 ENHRY and CDR2 SYGVKD come from the germline V gene. Trimming took off 3 bases at V and 7 bases at J, with 7 bases between the two ends. This CDR3 comprises 11 residues. The CDR3 spells CAISDGREQYF. The CDR3 DNA is TGTGCCATCAGTGACGGCAGGGAGCAGTACTTC.

The genes are TRBV12-5 and TRBJ1-2, with 8 bases identical to TRBD1. Germline-derived CDR1 and CDR2 are LGHNT and FRNRAP. V was clipped by 1 base and J by 5 bases; unmatched bases: 0. The CDR3 runs 13 residues. The CDR3 coding sequence is TGTGCTAGTGGTTTGGGGACAGGGTATGGCTACACCTTC. The encoded protein is CASGLGTGYGYTF. Full variable domain (remainder filled in from reference TRBV12-5 and TRBJ1-2): DARVTQTPRHKVTEMGQEVTMRCQPILGHNTVFWYRQTMMQGLELLAYFRNRAPLDDSGMPKDRFSAEMPDATLATLKIQPSEPRDSAVYFCASGLGTGYGYTFGSGTRLTVV.

V usage is TRBV4-1 and J usage is TRBJ1-2, with a weak D call TRBD1 (5 bases). The V gene lost 1 base and the J gene lost 3 bases, with 12 bases spanning the gap. CDR1 and CDR2 (germline): MGHRA, YSYEKL. This CDR3 has 15 amino acids. The CDR3 protein is CASSQGERTHYGYTF. The DNA of the CDR3 is TGCGCCAGCAGCCAAGGTGAGAGGACACACTATGGCTACACCTTC.

This clone was observed a few times. CDR3 in amino acids: CATRTGPNTEAFF. CDR3 sequence (DNA): TGTGCCACCCGGACAGGACCGAACACTGAAGCTTTCTTT. The chain carries TRBV24-1 and TRBJ1-1; 7 bases map to TRBD1. The trim removed 9 bases at V and 1 base at J, leaving 4 bases unmatched. The germline V gene has CDR1 KGHDR and CDR2 SFDVKD. This CDR3 has 13 residues.

This chain connects TRBV7-2 to TRBJ2-7, with a possible D match to TRBD1 (5 bases). The germline V and J ends were trimmed by 1 base and 6 bases, with 13 bases remaining between them. The CDR3 has 14 amino acids. Germline V gives CDR1 SGHTA, CDR2 FQGNSA. CDR3 protein: CASSLVGRASEQYF. CDR3 bases: TGTGCCAGCAGCTTAGTCGGCAGGGCAAGCGAGCAGTACTTC.

This chain's CDR3 is CASSPGGVIYGYTF. In DNA form, the CDR3 reads TGTGCCAGCAGCCCCGGGGGGGTAATCTATGGCTACACCTTC. The J gene is TRBJ1-2, the V gene TRBV7-9; D is possibly TRBD1 (5 bases). The length of the CDR3 is 14 residues. The V and J ends lost 5 bases and 4 bases respectively, with 14 bases between them. Per germline, CDR1 SEHNR and CDR2 FQNEAQ (reference sequence).

CDR3 DNA sequence: TGTGCCTGGAGTGGAGGGTCTACTGAAGCTTTCTTT. Protein product: CAWSGGSTEAFF. The genes are TRBV30 and TRBJ1-1; D not certain. CDR1 GTSNPN and CDR2 SVGIG come from the germline V gene (reference sequence). Trimming cost V 1 base and J 5 bases, with 8 bases left between them. The CDR3 sequence is 12 residues long. Full variable domain (remainder filled in from reference TRBV30 and TRBJ1-1): SQTIHQWPATLVQPVGSPLSLECTVEGTSNPNLYWYRQAAGRGLQLLFYSVGIGQISSEVPQNLSASRPQDRQFILSSKKLLLSDSGFYLCAWSGGSTEAFFGQGTRLTVV.

This chain uses TRBV6-2 or TRBV6-3 with TRBJ1-2; no definite D call. Trimming removed 4 bases at V and 4 bases at J, with 7 bases between. Germline V gives CDR1 MNHEY, CDR2 SVGEGT. The CDR3 length is 12 residues. The chain's CDR3 is CASSFSGYGYTF. The CDR3 bases are TGTGCCAGCAGTTTTAGTGGCTATGGCTACACCTTC.

This clone was counted a few times. The V gene is TRBV6-5, the J gene TRBJ2-7, with 10 nucleotides matching TRBD1. Germline-derived CDR1 and CDR2 are MNHEY and SVGAGI. CDR3 length: 14 residues. V gave up 6 bases and J gave up 1 base; unmatched junction bases: 3. CDR3 nucleotides: TGTGCCAGCAGCGGGACAGGGGTTTCCTACGAGCAGTACTTC. Amino acid sequence: CASSGTGVSYEQYF.

The J gene is TRBJ2-7, the V gene TRBV5-1; the match to TRBD2 covers 7 bases. Germline CDR1 and CDR2: SGHRS and YFSETQ. V shed 4 bases, J shed 6 bases, and the junction held 7 bases outside the gene matches. The CDR3 covers 13 residues. The CDR3 here is CASSPGGRGEQYF. CDR3 nucleotide sequence: TGCGCCAGCAGCCCGGGGGGTAGGGGCGAGCAGTACTTC.

The CDR3: CASKSGTGGMNTEAFF. CDR3 nucleotide sequence: TGCGCCAGCAAAAGCGGGACAGGGGGCATGAACACTGAAGCTTTCTTT. The rearrangement links TRBV4-1 to TRBJ1-1, with TRBD1 matching over 12 bases. CDR3 size: 16 residues. Germline V lookup: CDR1 MGHRA, CDR2 YSYEKL. Germline trimming cut 7 bases from V and 0 bases from J; bases unmatched to any gene: 6.

In this sample, this clone turned up once. The chain joins TRBV6-5 to TRBJ2-3; 10 bases are a match to TRBD2. This CDR3 contains 15 residues. Trimming cost V 6 bases and J 8 bases; bases outside gene matches: 11. Germline values: CDR1 MNHEY, CDR2 SVGAGI. This CDR3 reads CASSRTSGELITQYF. The CDR3 DNA reads TGTGCCAGCAGCCGGACTAGCGGAGAGCTTATTACGCAGTATTTT.

The gene calls are TRBV9 and TRBJ2-2; 11 nucleotides agree with TRBD2. Unmatched junction bases numbered 8, after V lost 0 bases and J lost 4 bases. The CDR3 spans 18 residues. The germline gives CDR1 SGDLS, CDR2 YYNGEE. As DNA, the CDR3 is TGTGCCAGCAGCGTAGAATTAGCGGGGGGGCCTGGCACCGGGGAGCTGTTTTTT. Its translation is CASSVELAGGPGTGELFF.

J is TRBJ2-2 and V is TRBV7-9; 8 bases fit TRBD2. V trimming: 4 bases; J trimming: 4 bases; junction bases outside the gene matches: 5. From germline, CDR1 is SEHNR and CDR2 FQNEAQ (reference sequence). CDR3 length: 15 amino acids. CDR3 protein: CASSSVRGGTGELFF. The CDR3 DNA follows: TGTGCCAGCAGCTCGGTCCGGGGGGGCACCGGGGAGCTGTTTTTT. The full variable domain, rest sourced from reference TRBV7-9 and TRBJ2-2, is DTGVSQNPRHKITKRGQNVTFRCDPISEHNRLYWYRQTLGQGPEFLTYFQNEAQLEKSRLLSDRFSAERPKGSFSTLEIQRTEQGDSAMYLCASSSVRGGTGELFFGEGSRLTVL.

The CDR3 coding sequence is TGCAGTGCTAGTTCACCTAGCGGGGGCACAGATACGCAGTATTTT. Protein sequence: CSASSPSGGTDTQYF. The V and J genes are TRBV20-1 and TRBJ2-3, with TRBD2 matching 9 bases. The CDR3 spans 15 residues. Trimming cost V 3 bases and J 1 base; bases outside gene matches: 5. CDR1 is DFQATT, CDR2 SNEGSKA, per germline (reference sequence).

This clone was detected once. J is TRBJ1-1 and V is TRBV5-1; D remains unclear. Trimming stripped 0 bases from V and 0 bases from J, with 18 bases between. The CDR3 is made up of 18 amino acids. The germline CDR1 and CDR2 sequences are SGHRS and YFSETQ. This chain's CDR3 is CASSLGARSRSLNTEAFF. CDR3 in DNA: TGCGCCAGCAGCTTGGGGGCCCGCAGTCGTTCCTTGAACACTGAAGCTTTCTTT.

This clone was counted once. The V and J genes are TRBV9 and TRBJ1-3, with TRBD1 identical over 10 bases. Germline V gives CDR1 SGDLS, CDR2 YYNGEE. The CDR3 sequence is 19 residues long. V lost 0 bases to trimming and J lost 0 bases; unmatched junction nucleotides: 9. CDR3 in amino acids: CASSVGGQGPSLSGNTIYF. The CDR3 DNA is TGTGCCAGCAGCGTAGGGGGACAGGGGCCTTCCCTCTCTGGAAACACCATATATTTT.

The J gene is TRBJ1-1, the V gene TRBV7-2, with TRBD1 matching 7 bases. Germline values: CDR1 SGHTA, CDR2 FQGNSA. The junction had 5 bases not matched to a gene; V was cut back by 3 bases and J by 4 bases. There are 14 residues in the CDR3. The CDR3 loop reads CASSLFDRATEAFF. Written as DNA, the CDR3 is TGTGCCAGCAGCTTGTTTGACAGGGCCACTGAAGCTTTCTTT.

The gene calls are TRBV5-1 and TRBJ2-2; D remains unclear. Trimming took 4 bases from V and 4 from J, leaving 8 bases between them. The CDR3 covers 13 residues. Germline CDR1 reads SGHRS; CDR2 reads YFSETQ. The CDR3 DNA reads as TGCGCCAGCAGCCTTTTATTCACCGGGGAGCTGTTTTTT. It codes for CASSLLFTGELFF.

This clone was counted once. The V gene is TRBV29-1, the J gene TRBJ1-1, with D uncertain. The V gene's germline CDR1 is SQVTM and CDR2 ANQGSEA. This CDR3 contains 12 residues. Deletions cut 3 bases from V and 1 base from J, with 6 bases between. The CDR3 bases are TGCAGCGTTGACACACAGAACACTGAAGCTTTCTTT. Its translation is CSVDTQNTEAFF.